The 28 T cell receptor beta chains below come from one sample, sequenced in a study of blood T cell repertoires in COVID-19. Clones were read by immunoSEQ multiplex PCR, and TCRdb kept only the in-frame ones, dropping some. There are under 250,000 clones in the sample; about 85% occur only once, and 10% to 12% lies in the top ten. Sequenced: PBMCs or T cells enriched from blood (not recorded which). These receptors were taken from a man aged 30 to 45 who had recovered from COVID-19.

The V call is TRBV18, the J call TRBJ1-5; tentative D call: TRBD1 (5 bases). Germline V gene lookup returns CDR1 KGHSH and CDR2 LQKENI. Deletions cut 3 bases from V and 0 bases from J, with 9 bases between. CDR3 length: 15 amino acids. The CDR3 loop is CASSPGLNSNQPQHF. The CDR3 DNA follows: TGTGCCAGCTCACCGGGACTGAATAGCAATCAGCCCCAGCATTTT. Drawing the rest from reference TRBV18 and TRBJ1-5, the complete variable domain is NAGVMQNPRHLVRRRGQEARLRCSPMKGHSHVYWYRQLPEEGLKFMVYLQKENIIDESGMPKERFSAEFPKEGPSILRIQQVVRGDSAAYFCASSPGLNSNQPQHFGDGTRLSIL.

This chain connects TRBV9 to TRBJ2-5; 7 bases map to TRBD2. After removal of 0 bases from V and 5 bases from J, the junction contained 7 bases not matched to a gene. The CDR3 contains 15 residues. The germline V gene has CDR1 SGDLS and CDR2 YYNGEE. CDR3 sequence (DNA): TGTGCCAGCAGCGTAGGTGCTAGCGGTGGGGAGACCCAGTACTTC. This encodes CASSVGASGGETQYF.

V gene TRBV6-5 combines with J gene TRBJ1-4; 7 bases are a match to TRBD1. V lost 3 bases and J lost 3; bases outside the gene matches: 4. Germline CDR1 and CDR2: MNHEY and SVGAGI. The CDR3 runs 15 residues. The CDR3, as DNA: TGTGCCAGCAGTTATTACAGGGGAGCTAATGAAAAACTGTTTTTT. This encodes CASSYYRGANEKLFF.

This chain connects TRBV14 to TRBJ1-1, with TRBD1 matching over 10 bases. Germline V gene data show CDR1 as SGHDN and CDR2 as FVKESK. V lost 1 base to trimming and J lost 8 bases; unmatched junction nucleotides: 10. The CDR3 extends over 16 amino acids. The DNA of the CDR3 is TGTGCCAGCAGCCAAGTGACAGGGGGCGCGGGTTCGGAAGCTTTCTTT. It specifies CASSQVTGGAGSEAFF.

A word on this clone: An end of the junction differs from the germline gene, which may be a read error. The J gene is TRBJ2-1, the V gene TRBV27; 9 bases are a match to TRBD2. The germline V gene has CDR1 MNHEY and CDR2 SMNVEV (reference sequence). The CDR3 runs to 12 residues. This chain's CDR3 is CASSLLGTSLVF. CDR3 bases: TGTGCCAGCAGTTTATTGGGGACTAGCTTAGTCTTC.

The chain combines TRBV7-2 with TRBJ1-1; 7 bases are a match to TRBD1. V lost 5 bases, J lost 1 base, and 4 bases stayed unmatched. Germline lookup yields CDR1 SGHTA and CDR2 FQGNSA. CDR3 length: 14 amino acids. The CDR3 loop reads CASSPGGRNTEAFF. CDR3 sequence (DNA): TGTGCCAGCAGCCCAGGGGGGAGGAACACTGAAGCTTTCTTT.

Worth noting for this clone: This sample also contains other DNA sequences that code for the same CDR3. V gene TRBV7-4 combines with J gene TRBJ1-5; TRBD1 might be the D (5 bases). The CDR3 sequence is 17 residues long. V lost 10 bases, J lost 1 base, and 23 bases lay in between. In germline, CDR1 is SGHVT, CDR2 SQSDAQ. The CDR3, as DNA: TGTGCCACCCGCCACGGATACGGGGGGGGGAGCAATCAGCCCCAGCATTTT. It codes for CATRHGYGGGSNQPQHF.

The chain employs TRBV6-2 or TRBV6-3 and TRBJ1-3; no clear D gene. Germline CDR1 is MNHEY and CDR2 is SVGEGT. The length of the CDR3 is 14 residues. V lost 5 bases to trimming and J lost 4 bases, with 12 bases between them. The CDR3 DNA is TGTGCCAGCAGTCTGACTGTGCTAGGAAACACCATATATTTT. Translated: CASSLTVLGNTIYF.

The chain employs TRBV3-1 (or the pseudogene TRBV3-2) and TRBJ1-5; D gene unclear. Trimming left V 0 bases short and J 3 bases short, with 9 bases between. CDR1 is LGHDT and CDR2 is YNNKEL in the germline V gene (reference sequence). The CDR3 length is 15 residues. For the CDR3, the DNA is TGTGCCAGCAGCCAAGATTCCCGGTACAATCAGCCCCAGCATTTT. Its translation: CASSQDSRYNQPQHF.

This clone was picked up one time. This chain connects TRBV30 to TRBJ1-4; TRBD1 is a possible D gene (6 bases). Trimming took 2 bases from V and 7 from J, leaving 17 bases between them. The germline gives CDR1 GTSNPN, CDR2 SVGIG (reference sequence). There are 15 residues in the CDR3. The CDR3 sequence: CAWSSQMGAGEKLFF. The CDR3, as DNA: TGTGCCTGGAGTTCCCAAATGGGGGCTGGTGAAAAACTGTTTTTT. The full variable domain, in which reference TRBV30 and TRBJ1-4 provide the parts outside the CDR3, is SQTIHQWPATLVQPVGSPLSLECTVEGTSNPNLYWYRQAAGRGLQLLFYSVGIGQISSEVPQNLSASRPQDRQFILSSKKLLLSDSGFYLCAWSSQMGAGEKLFFGSGTQLSVL.

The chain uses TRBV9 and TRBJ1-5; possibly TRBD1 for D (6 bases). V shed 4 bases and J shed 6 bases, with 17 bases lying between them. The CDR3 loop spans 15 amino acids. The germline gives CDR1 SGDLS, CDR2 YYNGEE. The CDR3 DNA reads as TGTGCCAGCAGCCCAGAGGGCAGGGGTGGTCAGCCCCAGCATTTT. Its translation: CASSPEGRGGQPQHF. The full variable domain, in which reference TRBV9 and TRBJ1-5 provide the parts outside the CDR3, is DSGVTQTPKHLITATGQRVTLRCSPRSGDLSVYWYQQSLDQGLQFLIQYYNGEERAKGNILERFSAQQFPDLHSELNLSSLELGDSALYFCASSPEGRGGQPQHFGDGTRLSIL.

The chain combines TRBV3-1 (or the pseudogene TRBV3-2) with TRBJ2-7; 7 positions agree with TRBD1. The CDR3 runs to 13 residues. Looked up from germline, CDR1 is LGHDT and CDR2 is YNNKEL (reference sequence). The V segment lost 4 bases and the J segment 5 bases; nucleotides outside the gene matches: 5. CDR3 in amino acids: CASSPLGGHEQYF. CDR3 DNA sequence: TGTGCCAGCAGCCCACTAGGGGGCCACGAGCAGTACTTC.

The CDR3 DNA is TGTGCCAGCAGCCGTCCTAGCGGGAGGAACCCCTTGGATGAGCAGTTCTTC. Protein product: CASSRPSGRNPLDEQFF. This chain joins TRBV7-2 and TRBJ2-1, with TRBD2 matching over 11 bases. In germline, CDR1 is SGHTA, CDR2 FQGNSA. V lost 5 bases and J lost 8; bases outside the gene matches: 14. This CDR3 comprises 17 residues.

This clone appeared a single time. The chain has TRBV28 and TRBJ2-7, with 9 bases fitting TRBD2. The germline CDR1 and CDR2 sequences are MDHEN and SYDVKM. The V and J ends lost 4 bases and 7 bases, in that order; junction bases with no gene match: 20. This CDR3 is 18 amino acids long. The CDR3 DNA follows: TGTGCCAGCAGTTCCCCGGGCGGGGGGGGAACTTCCTTTTTAGAGCAGTACTTC. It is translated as CASSSPGGGGTSFLEQYF.

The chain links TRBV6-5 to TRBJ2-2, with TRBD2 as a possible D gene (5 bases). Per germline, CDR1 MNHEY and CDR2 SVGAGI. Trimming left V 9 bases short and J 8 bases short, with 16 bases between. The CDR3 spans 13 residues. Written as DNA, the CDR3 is TGTGCCAGTGCGAGGGCTTCTAAAGGGGAGCTGTTTTTT. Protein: CASARASKGELFF.

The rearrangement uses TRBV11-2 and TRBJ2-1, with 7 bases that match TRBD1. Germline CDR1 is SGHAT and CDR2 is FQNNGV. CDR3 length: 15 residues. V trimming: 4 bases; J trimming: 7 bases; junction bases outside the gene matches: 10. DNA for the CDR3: TGTGCCAGCAGCTCCGACAGGGACCTTGGGAATGAGCAGTTCTTC. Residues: CASSSDRDLGNEQFF.

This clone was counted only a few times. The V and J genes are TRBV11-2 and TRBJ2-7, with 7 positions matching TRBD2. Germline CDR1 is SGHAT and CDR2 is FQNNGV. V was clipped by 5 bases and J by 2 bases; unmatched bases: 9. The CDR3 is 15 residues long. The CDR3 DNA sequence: TGTGCCAGCAGCCACTACAAAGGACTAGCCTACGAGCAGTACTTC. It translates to CASSHYKGLAYEQYF.

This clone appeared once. CDR3 sequence reads: CASSADRFSGYTF. The CDR3 DNA sequence: TGTGCCAGCAGCGCGGACAGATTCTCAGGCTACACCTTC. This sequence joins TRBV5-6 and TRBJ1-2; D is possibly TRBD1 (6 bases). Germline CDR1 and CDR2: SGHDT and YYEEEE. The CDR3 is 13 amino acids. Deletions cut 4 bases from V and 8 bases from J, with 15 bases between. The full variable domain, rest sourced from reference TRBV5-6 and TRBJ1-2, is DAGVTQSPTHLIKTRGQQVTLRCSPKSGHDTVSWYQQALGQGPQFIFQYYEEEERQRGNFPDRFSGHQFPNYSSELNVNALLLGDSALYLCASSADRFSGYTFGSGTRLTVV.

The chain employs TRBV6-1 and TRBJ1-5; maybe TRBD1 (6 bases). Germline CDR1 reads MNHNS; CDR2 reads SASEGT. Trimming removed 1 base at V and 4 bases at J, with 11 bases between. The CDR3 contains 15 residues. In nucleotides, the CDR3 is TGTGCCAGCAGTGAAGGTACAGGGACGAATCAGCCCCAGCATTTT. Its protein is CASSEGTGTNQPQHF.

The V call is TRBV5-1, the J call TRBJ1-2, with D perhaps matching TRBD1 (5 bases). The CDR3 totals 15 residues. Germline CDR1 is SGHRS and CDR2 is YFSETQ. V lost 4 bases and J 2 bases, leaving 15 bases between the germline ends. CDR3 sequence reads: CASSPEGARNYGYTF. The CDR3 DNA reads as TGCGCCAGCAGCCCTGAAGGGGCCAGAAACTATGGCTACACCTTC.

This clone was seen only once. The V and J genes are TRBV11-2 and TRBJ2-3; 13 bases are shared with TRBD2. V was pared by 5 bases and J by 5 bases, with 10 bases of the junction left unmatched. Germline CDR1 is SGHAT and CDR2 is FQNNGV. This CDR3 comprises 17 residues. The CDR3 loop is CASSKGTSGKVGDTQYF. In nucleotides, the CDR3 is TGTGCCAGCAGCAAGGGGACTAGCGGGAAAGTCGGAGATACGCAGTATTTT.

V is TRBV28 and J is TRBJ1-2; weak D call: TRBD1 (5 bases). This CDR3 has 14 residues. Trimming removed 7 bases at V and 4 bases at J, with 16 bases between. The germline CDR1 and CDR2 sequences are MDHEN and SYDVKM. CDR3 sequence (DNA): TGTGCCAGCACCGCCGGGGGGGTGGGCTATGGCTACACCTTC. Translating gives CASTAGGVGYGYTF.

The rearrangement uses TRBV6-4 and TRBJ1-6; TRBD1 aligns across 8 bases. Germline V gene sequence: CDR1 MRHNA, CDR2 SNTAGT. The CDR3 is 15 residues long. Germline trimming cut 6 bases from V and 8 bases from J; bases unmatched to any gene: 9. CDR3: CASRGQAFSDSPLHF. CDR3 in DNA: TGTGCCAGCAGGGGACAGGCGTTTTCTGATTCACCCCTCCACTTT.

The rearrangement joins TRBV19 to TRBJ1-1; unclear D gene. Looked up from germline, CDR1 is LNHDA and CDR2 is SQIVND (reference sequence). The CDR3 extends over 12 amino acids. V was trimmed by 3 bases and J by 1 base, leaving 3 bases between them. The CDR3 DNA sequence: TGTGCCAGTAGTATGGCGAACACTGAAGCTTTCTTT. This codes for CASSMANTEAFF.

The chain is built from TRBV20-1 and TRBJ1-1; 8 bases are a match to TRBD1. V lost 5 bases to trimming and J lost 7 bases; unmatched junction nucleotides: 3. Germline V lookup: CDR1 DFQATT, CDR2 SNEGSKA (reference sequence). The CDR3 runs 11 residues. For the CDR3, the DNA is TGCAGTGCTTTTACAGGGGGTGAAGCTTTCTTT. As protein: CSAFTGGEAFF.

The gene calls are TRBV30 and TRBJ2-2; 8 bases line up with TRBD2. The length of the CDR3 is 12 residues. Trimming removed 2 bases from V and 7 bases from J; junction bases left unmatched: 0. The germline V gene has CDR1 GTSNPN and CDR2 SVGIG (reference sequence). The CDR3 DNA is TGTGCCTGGAGTCGGGGGGGCGGGGAGCTGTTTTTT. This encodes CAWSRGGGELFF.

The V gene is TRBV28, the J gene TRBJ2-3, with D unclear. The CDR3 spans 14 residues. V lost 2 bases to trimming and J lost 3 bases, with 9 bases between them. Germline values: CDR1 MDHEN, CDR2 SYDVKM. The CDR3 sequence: CASSLGGITDTQYF. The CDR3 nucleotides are TGTGCCAGCAGTTTAGGCGGAATTACAGATACGCAGTATTTT.

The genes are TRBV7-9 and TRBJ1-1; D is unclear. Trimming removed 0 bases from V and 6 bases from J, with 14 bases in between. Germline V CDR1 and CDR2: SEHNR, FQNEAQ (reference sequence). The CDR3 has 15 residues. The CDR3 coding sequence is TGTGCCAGCAGCTTAGCGGAGGGTGATATCGCTGAAGCTTTCTTT. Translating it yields CASSLAEGDIAEAFF.